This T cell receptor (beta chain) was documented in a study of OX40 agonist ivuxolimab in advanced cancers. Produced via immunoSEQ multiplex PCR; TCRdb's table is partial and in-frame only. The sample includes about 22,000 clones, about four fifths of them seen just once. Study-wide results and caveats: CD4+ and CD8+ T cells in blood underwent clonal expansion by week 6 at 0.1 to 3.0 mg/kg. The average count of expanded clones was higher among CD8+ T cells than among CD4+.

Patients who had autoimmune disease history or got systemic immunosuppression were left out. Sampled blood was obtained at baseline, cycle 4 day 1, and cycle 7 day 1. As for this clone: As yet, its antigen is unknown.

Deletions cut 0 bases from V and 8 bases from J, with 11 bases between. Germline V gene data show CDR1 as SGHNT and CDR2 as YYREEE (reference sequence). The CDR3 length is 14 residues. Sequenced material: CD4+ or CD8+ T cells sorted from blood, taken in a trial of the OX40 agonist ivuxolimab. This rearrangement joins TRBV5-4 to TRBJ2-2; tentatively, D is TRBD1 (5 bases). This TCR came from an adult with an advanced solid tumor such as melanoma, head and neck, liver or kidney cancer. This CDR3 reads CASSLVGAAGELFF. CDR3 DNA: TGTGCCAGCAGCTTGGTAGGGGCGGCGGGGGAGCTGTTTTTT.